The text below deals with one TCR beta chain. Its antigen remains unidentified. This record belongs to a study of T cell responses to AZD1222 COVID-19 vaccine. Profiled with immunoSEQ multiplex PCR; TCRdb holds only in-frame clones, not every one. The sample records 95,000 to 150,000 clones, 80% to 95% being singletons. The V gene lost 2 bases and the J gene lost 4 bases, with 12 bases spanning the gap. Germline CDR1 MNHEY, CDR2 SVGEGT. The CDR3 is made up of 14 amino acids. General study points: With dominance at 160-218 and 743-854, vaccine-associated CD4 TCRs spanned spike. The number of AZD1222 recipients seropositive at baseline was only five or six.

The TCR was taken from an adult in good health. The chain couples TRBV6-2 or TRBV6-3 to TRBJ2-7; unclear D gene. Sample: peripheral blood, taken on day 0 of AZD1222 vaccination. CDR3 loop: CASSYRQDRYEQYF. The DNA for the CDR3 is TGTGCCAGCAGTTACCGGCAGGATCGATACGAGCAGTACTTC.